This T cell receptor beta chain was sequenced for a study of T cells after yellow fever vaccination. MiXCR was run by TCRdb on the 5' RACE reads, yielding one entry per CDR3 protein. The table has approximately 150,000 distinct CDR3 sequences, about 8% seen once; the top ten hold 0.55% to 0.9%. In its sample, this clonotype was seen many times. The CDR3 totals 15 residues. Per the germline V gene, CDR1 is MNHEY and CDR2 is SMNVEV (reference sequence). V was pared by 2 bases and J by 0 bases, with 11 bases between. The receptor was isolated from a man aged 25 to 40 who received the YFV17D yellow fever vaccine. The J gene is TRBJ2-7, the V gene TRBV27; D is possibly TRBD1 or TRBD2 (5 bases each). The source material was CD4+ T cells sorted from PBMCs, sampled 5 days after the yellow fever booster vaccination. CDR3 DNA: TGTGCCAGCAGTTTAGGGACCGCAGGCTCCTACGAGCAGTACTTC. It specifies CASSLGTAGSYEQYF.